This T cell receptor (beta chain) was recovered during a study of post-analysis software for immune sequencing data. Study in general: Relapsing-remitting, secondary progressive and progressive-relapsing forms of multiple sclerosis all featured among disease courses. Overall study findings and caveats: About 5 TRBV segments were significantly more frequent in patients than in controls. TRBV5-6, TRBV5-1 and TRBV20-1 were among these segments. Analysis by F measure revealed that same-batch samples clustered strongly together. Normalized Chao1 diversity was significantly lower in multiple sclerosis patients than in controls.

Each TCR beta cDNA library carried unique molecular identifiers. cDNA molecules numbering roughly 0.5 million came from roughly 1 to 10 million T cells. Via MiXCR, TCRdb re-called the PCR reads, giving one row per CDR3 protein. The data show fewer than 550,000 distinct CDR3 sequences, 34% seen once. This CDR3 spans 16 amino acids. This clonotype came up a few times. The antigen is undetermined. This TCR was sampled from a girl aged 2-17 years with multiple sclerosis. This chain links TRBV21-1 with TRBJ2-7; whether TRBD1, the table's D call, matches the DNA was not checked. TRBV21-1 is an annotated pseudogene. The source material was blood. The DNA of the CDR3 is TGTGCCAGCAGCAAAGATCATCAGGGGGTGAGGAACGAGCAGTACTTC. This gives the protein CASSKDHQGVRNEQYF.